This entry describes one T cell receptor (beta chain). This clonotype was found a few times. Its binding antigen is unknown. No much larger clonotype is one base removed from it; base qualities were not supplied. At the junction V is shortened by 0 bases and J by 8 bases, with 11 bases in between. The CDR3 measures 14 amino acids from cysteine to phenylalanine. This entry keeps only the CDR3 DNA: 42 bases, framed from base 1. The germline V gene (reference sequence) yields DFQATT for CDR1 and SNEGSKA for CDR2. Libraries were constructed by multiplex PCR. Sequencing took place on an Illumina HiSeq 4000. To build TCR beta libraries, CDR3 regions were amplified by Arm-PCR using iRepertoire HTBI primers. PCR products were gel purified before sequencing. The authors processed their data as follows. Gene usage analysis of CDR3 amino acid clonotypes relied on the roughly 64 TRBV and about 15 TRBJ segments identified across samples. Filtered high-quality paired reads were merged into contigs using COPE and FqMerger. BLAST was used to align contigs to the IMGT TRBV, TRBD and TRBJ reference genes, and CDR3 was defined following IMGT. Any clonotype with a frequency above 0.1% was classified as a highly expanded clone. Repertoire diversity was measured by Shannon entropy, and V-J evenness by the Gini coefficient. Clonotypes shared by more than one individual were considered public. TCRdb redid the processing of the public reads, applying fastp at Q25 and MiXCR, and retained in-frame beta chains. One record per CDR3 amino acid sequence lists the most common genes and DNA. The V and J calls and clone size come from TCRdb's table, not from the authors' own analysis. The sample records around 300,000 distinct CDR3 sequences, under 25% of which are singletons. 56% of the sample is taken by the ten largest.

This entry belongs to a study of regulatory T cells in long-lasting Graves disease (dated by TCRdb to the early 2020s). For the study in its entirety: To count as having persistent Graves' disease, a patient had to have received antithyroid drug treatment for over 5 years with TSH receptor autoantibodies remaining persistently positive. Persistent Graves' disease patients were compared with newly diagnosed Graves' disease patients by peripheral blood TCR sequencing and RNA sequencing. The study was registered as a clinical trial and conducted in China. TCR sequencing covered some 13 persistent and 20 or so newly diagnosed Graves' disease patients, about 35 samples in total. Persistent Graves' disease patients in the clinical cohort had taken antithyroid drugs for about 10.3 years on average.

Here is what the overall study found, with its caveats: Peripheral blood alone was examined, since thyroid tissue, which constituted the primary lesion, could not be accessed. Persistent patients shared more public clonotypes among themselves (fewer than 3,000) than newly diagnosed patients did (more than 950). Sequencing and analysis were limited to the TCR beta chain. Lower TCR Shannon entropy and fewer highly expanded clones were observed in persistent Graves' disease patients than in newly diagnosed patients, which suggested clonal expansion. The authors noted that the small sample size was a limitation that may lower accuracy. Persistent disease showed preferential use of TRBV28, TRBJ1-2 and TRBJ2-5, whereas newly diagnosed disease favored TRBV20-1 and TRBJ2-1.

Taken with the paper, the label for time point translates to: persistent/refractory GD, antithyroid drugs over 5 years with positive TRAb. For both TCR sequencing and RNA sequencing, RNA was extracted from PBMCs using TRIzol. Graves' disease was diagnosed according to American Thyroid Association guidelines. Patients for the study were recruited at an endocrinology department in Xi'an, China. Each patient gave 8.5 to 9.5 milliliters of peripheral blood, collected in an EDTA anticoagulant tube. Ficoll Paque Plus density gradient separation was used to isolate PBMCs, and no further T cell sorting was performed. An Agilent 2100 Bioanalyzer and agarose gel were used to assess RNA quality, and a NanoDrop 2000 was used to measure RNA concentration.

The clonotype originates from a female donor with Graves disease. The sequencing used peripheral blood mononuclear cells (PBMCs), collected when the disease was refractory, from a patient treated with antithyroid drugs. The chain employs TRBV20-1 and TRBJ1-6, with no D gene named confidently. The nucleotide sequence reads TGCAGTGCTAGAGATCACGGCCCGGATTCACCCCTCCACTTT. The resulting protein is CSARDHGPDSPLHF.